Here is one T cell receptor (beta chain) with its context. Its antigen is undetermined. The sample originates from a study of shared clonotypes between healthy human individuals. Study overall: Ranging from 18 to 49 in age, donors were two women and three men.

CDR1 and CDR2 from the germline V gene are SGHRS and YFSETQ. Trimming took 5 bases from V and 6 from J; bases not matched to a gene: 4. The CDR3 spans 15 residues. Study results and caveats: Some clonotypes were shared by all four sorted-subset donors, while others were not shared. The non-shared ones had lower generation probabilities than the shared ones.

Generated by immunoSEQ multiplex PCR, the TCRdb table keeps only in-frame clones and is missing some. The profile shows over a million clones, around three quarters of them singletons. This clonotype was obtained from a man aged 18 to 30 in good health. Some clones in this sample may be carry-over from other donors' samples. Sequencing was carried out using memory CD4+ T cells from PBMCs. Indicated subset: CD45RA-negative fraction. This chain connects TRBV5-1 to TRBJ2-2; TRBD2 agrees at 13 bases. For the CDR3, the DNA is TGCGCCAGCAGTCGGACTAGCGGGAGTTCCGGGGAGCTGTTTTTT. Encoded protein: CASSRTSGSSGELFF.